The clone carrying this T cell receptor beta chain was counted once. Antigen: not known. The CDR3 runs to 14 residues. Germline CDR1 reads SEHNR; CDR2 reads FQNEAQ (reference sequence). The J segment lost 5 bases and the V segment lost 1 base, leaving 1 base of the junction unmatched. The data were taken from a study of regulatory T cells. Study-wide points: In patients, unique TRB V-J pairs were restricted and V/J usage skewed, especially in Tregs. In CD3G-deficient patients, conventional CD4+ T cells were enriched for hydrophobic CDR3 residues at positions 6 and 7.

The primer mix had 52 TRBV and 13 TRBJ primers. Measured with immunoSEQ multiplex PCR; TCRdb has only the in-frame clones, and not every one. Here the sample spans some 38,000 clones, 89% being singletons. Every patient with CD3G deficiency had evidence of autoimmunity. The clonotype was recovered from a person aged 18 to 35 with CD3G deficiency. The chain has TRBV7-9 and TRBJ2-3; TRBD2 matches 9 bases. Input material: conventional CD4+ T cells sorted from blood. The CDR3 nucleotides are TGTGCCAGCAGCTTAGAACTAGCGGGAGATACGCAGTATTTT. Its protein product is CASSLELAGDTQYF.